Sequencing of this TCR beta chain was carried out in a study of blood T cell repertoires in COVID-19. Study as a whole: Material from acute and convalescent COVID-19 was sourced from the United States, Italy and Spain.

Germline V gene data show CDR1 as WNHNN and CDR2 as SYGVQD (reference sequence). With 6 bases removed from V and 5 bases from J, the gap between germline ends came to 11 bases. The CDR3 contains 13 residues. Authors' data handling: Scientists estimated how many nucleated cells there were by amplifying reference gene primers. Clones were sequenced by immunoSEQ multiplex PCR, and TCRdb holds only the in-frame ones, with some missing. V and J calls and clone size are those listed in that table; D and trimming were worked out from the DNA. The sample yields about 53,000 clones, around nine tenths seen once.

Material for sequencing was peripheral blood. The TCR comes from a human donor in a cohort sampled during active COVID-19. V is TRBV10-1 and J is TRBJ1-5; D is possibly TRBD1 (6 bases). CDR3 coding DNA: TGCGCCAGCAGCTACAGGGACCATCAGCCCCAGCATTTT. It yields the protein CASSYRDHQPQHF.